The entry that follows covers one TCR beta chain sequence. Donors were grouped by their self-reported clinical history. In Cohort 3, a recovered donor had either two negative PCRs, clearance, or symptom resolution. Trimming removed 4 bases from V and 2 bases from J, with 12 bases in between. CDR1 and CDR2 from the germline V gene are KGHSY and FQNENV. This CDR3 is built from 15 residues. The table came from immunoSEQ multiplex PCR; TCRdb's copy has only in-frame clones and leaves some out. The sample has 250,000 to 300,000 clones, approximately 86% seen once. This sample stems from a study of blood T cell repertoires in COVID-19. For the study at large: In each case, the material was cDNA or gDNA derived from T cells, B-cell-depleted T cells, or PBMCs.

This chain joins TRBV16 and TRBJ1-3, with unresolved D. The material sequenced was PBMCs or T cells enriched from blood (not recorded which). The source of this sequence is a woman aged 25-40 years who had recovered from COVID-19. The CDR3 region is CASSLLGRTGNTIYF. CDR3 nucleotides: TGTGCCAGCAGCCTCCTGGGCAGGACTGGAAACACCATATATTTT.